A single sample is the source of the 25 T cell receptor beta chains below, sequenced in a study of response to subunit inactivated influenza vaccine listed by TCRdb under 2018. Libraries came from RT-PCR. The run used an Illumina HiSeq 2500. In-frame beta chains were kept once TCRdb had trimmed the public reads at Q25 with fastp and called clones with MiXCR. Identical CDR3 protein sequences are pooled into one entry, listed with their most common genes and DNA. The sample table records about 160,000 distinct CDR3 sequences; roughly a tenth of these occur just once. About 40% of the sample goes to the ten largest clones. Material: CD8+ T cells sorted from PBMCs, obtained less than 30 months after vaccination. The receptors here all came from a man in his fifties or sixties who received an inactivated influenza vaccine. Donor details come from another sample of the same person, matched by shared clones.

V gene TRBV12-3 or TRBV12-4 combines with J gene TRBJ2-7; the D gene is possibly TRBD2 (7 bases). Trimming shortened V by 6 bases and J by 11 bases, and 26 bases separated the two germline ends. The CDR3 covers 15 residues. The CDR3 DNA reads TGTGCCAGCAGCCTGGTGGGGGGGCCGGATGGGAATAAGTACTTC. Encoded protein: CASSLVGGPDGNKYF.

The gene calls are TRBV9 and TRBJ2-1, with no clear D. This CDR3 has 13 amino acids. CDR1 is SGDLS and CDR2 is YYNGEE in the germline V gene. The V gene lost 0 bases and the J gene lost 8 bases, with 9 bases spanning the gap. This CDR3 reads CASSVEAGDEQFF. The CDR3 bases are TGTGCCAGCAGCGTAGAAGCTGGAGATGAGCAGTTCTTC.

This clonotype was counted ten times or more. The chain employs TRBV29-1 and TRBJ2-7, with 9 positions matching TRBD2. Germline CDR1 SQVTM, CDR2 ANQGSEA. This CDR3 is 14 amino acids long. The J segment lost 3 bases and the V segment lost 2 bases, leaving 5 bases of the junction unmatched. The DNA for the CDR3 is TGCAGCGTTGAATCAGCGGGGGGCGACTACGAGCAGTACTTC. Translating gives CSVESAGGDYEQYF.

This clonotype was seen ten or more times. The genes are TRBV29-1 and TRBJ1-1, with TRBD1 as a possible D gene (6 bases). Germline V gene lookup returns CDR1 SQVTM and CDR2 ANQGSEA. This CDR3 is built from 13 residues. V was pared by 6 bases and J by 0 bases, with 11 bases between. The CDR3 loop is CSVEQGLNTEAFF. The CDR3 DNA reads TGCAGCGTCGAACAGGGTCTGAACACTGAAGCTTTCTTT. The full variable domain, completed using reference TRBV29-1 and TRBJ1-1, is SAVISQKPSRDICQRGTSLTIQCQVDSQVTMMFWYRQQPGQSLTLIATANQGSEATYESGFVIDKFPISRPNLTFSTLTVSNMSPEDSSIYLCSVEQGLNTEAFFGQGTRLTVV.

The chain links TRBV15 to TRBJ2-3, with a tentative D call TRBD2 (6 bases). V was clipped by 0 bases and J by 1 base, with 11 bases between them. The CDR3 loop spans 16 amino acids. Germline V gene data show CDR1 as LNHNV and CDR2 as YYDKDF (reference sequence). The CDR3 loop reads CATSRDRGGGTDTQYF. The CDR3 DNA is TGTGCCACCAGCAGAGATCGGGGAGGAGGCACAGATACGCAGTATTTT.

The sample holds many counts of this clonotype. The chain uses TRBV20-1 and TRBJ2-7; TRBD1 agrees at 12 bases. The V and J ends lost 0 bases and 6 bases, in that order; junction bases with no gene match: 6. This CDR3 is 15 amino acids long. Germline V gene data show CDR1 as DFQATT and CDR2 as SNEGSKA (reference sequence). The chain's CDR3 is CSARDSGTGGFEQYF. Here the CDR3 DNA reads TGCAGTGCTAGAGACAGCGGGACAGGGGGCTTCGAGCAGTACTTC.

The rearrangement joins TRBV4-1 to TRBJ2-7; perhaps TRBD1 as D (6 bases). Germline values: CDR1 MGHRA, CDR2 YSYEKL. The CDR3 sequence is 15 residues long. Trimming pared 1 base from V and 1 base from J, leaving 11 bases between. The CDR3 reads CASSQVRGTSYEQYF. The CDR3 DNA follows: TGCGCCAGCAGCCAAGTTAGGGGGACGTCCTACGAGCAGTACTTC.

The rearrangement links TRBV6-2 or TRBV6-3 to TRBJ2-1, with 9 bases fitting TRBD2. The CDR3 totals 16 residues. After removal of 5 bases from V and 5 bases from J, the junction contained 10 bases not matched to a gene. Germline V gene lookup returns CDR1 MNHEY and CDR2 SVGEGT. For the CDR3, the DNA is TGTGCCAGCAGTGGACGGAGCGGGGGGATGGACAATGAGCAGTTCTTC. Translating it yields CASSGRSGGMDNEQFF.

This clonotype was found a few times. This chain uses TRBV9 with TRBJ2-3, with D possibly TRBD2 on 6 matching bases. Looked up from germline, CDR1 is SGDLS and CDR2 is YYNGEE. V was cut by 1 base and J by 3 bases, with 15 bases left in between. The CDR3 is made up of 16 amino acids. The CDR3 loop is CASSVYGDLATDTQYF. Written as DNA, the CDR3 is TGTGCCAGCAGCGTATATGGGGACTTAGCAACAGATACGCAGTATTTT.

The chain recombines TRBV5-1 with TRBJ2-1; D might be TRBD1 (6 bases). The CDR3 spans 12 residues. Trimming stripped 6 bases from V and 6 bases from J, with 10 bases between. CDR1 and CDR2 (germline): SGHRS, YFSETQ. Here the CDR3 reads CASIDRSNEQFF. The CDR3 nucleotides read TGCGCCAGCATCGACAGGTCCAATGAGCAGTTCTTC.

This chain connects TRBV7-9 to TRBJ1-4, with TRBD1 matching 8 bases. V dropped 3 bases and J dropped 4; count of bases not matched to a gene: 4. Germline assignment: CDR1 SEHNR and CDR2 FQNEAQ (reference sequence). The CDR3 is made up of 15 amino acids. The CDR3 region is CASSFGQGYNEKLFF. CDR3 DNA: TGTGCCAGCAGCTTCGGACAGGGATATAATGAAAAACTGTTTTTT.

This clonotype was counted only a few times. The chain recombines TRBV4-3 with TRBJ1-4, with unresolved D. Per germline, CDR1 LGHNA and CDR2 YSLEER. The CDR3 extends over 15 amino acids. V was trimmed by 8 bases and J by 3 bases, leaving 16 bases between them. CDR3 sequence (DNA): TGCGCCAGCGGGAGATGGGGTAACGCTAATGAAAAACTGTTTTTT. Its protein product is CASGRWGNANEKLFF.

There are many counts of this clonotype. V usage is TRBV6-5 and J usage is TRBJ2-1, with D perhaps matching TRBD2 (6 bases). Trimming stripped 0 bases from V and 4 bases from J, with 7 bases between. There are 14 residues in the CDR3. Germline CDR1 MNHEY, CDR2 SVGAGI. CDR3 region: CASSYSGSYNEQFF. DNA for the CDR3: TGTGCCAGCAGTTACTCCGGGAGTTACAATGAGCAGTTCTTC.

This clonotype was seen a few times. The gene calls are TRBV7-6 and TRBJ2-1, with unresolved D. Trimming pared 2 bases from V and 0 bases from J, leaving 8 bases between. This CDR3 comprises 15 residues. The V gene's germline CDR1 is SGHVS and CDR2 FNYEAQ. In DNA, the CDR3 is TGTGCCAGCAGCTTAAGGGTGAGCTCCTACAATGAGCAGTTCTTC. It encodes CASSLRVSSYNEQFF.

V and J are TRBV9 and TRBJ1-1, with 7 bases lining up with TRBD1. J was trimmed by 1 base and V by 3 bases; bases with no gene match: 3. Germline loops: CDR1 SGDLS, CDR2 YYNGEE. This CDR3 comprises 14 residues. The CDR3 DNA sequence: TGTGCCAGCAGCGACGGGACAGCGAACACTGAAGCTTTCTTT. Translated, it gives CASSDGTANTEAFF.

This clonotype was counted a few times. The rearrangement joins TRBV2 to TRBJ2-1; D remains ambiguous. The germline gives CDR1 SNHLY, CDR2 FYNNEI. The CDR3 contains 12 residues. Trimming stripped 2 bases from V and 7 bases from J, with 6 bases between. The DNA of the CDR3 is TGTGCCAGCAGTGAAAAACGGAATGAGCAGTTCTTC. It specifies CASSEKRNEQFF.

The chain employs TRBV29-1 and TRBJ2-5; D is perhaps TRBD1 (6 bases). V lost 7 bases, J lost 2 bases, and 14 bases lay in between. This CDR3 spans 13 amino acids. Germline V CDR1 and CDR2: SQVTM, ANQGSEA. Here the CDR3 DNA reads TGCAGCGCCCCGACAGGATTTCAAGAGACCCAGTACTTC. Amino acid sequence: CSAPTGFQETQYF.

This clonotype appeared a few times. This chain connects TRBV14 to TRBJ2-2; a weak D match, TRBD2 (5 bases). CDR1 and CDR2 from the germline V gene are SGHDN and FVKESK. V was shortened by 1 base and J by 6 bases, with 9 bases between the two germline ends. The CDR3 runs to 14 residues. CDR3 coding DNA: TGTGCCAGCAGCCAAGCGGGGTTCGCCGGGGAGCTGTTTTTT. It translates to CASSQAGFAGELFF.

This clonotype was counted many times. V is TRBV7-9 and J is TRBJ1-1; no clear D. The germline CDR1 and CDR2 sequences are SEHNR and FQNEAQ (reference sequence). The CDR3 runs 11 residues. With 2 bases removed from V and 9 bases from J, the gap between germline ends came to 7 bases. For the CDR3, the DNA is TGTGCCAGCAGCTTAAAGGATAAAGCTTTCTTT. It specifies CASSLKDKAFF.

This clonotype was detected a few times. CDR3 bases: TGCGCCAGCAGCCAAGACTTAAATAGCAATCAGCCCCAGCATTTT. The encoded protein is CASSQDLNSNQPQHF. This chain joins TRBV4-3 and TRBJ1-5; D gene ambiguous. The CDR3 is made up of 15 amino acids. V shed 0 bases and J shed 0 bases, with 6 bases lying between them. The germline V gene has CDR1 LGHNA and CDR2 YSLEER.

There are a few counts of this clonotype. The chain uses TRBV20-1 and TRBJ2-7; D unclear. The CDR3 loop spans 16 amino acids. Germline V CDR1 and CDR2: DFQATT, SNEGSKA (reference sequence). V gave up 0 bases and J gave up 2 bases, with 17 bases separating them. CDR3 residues: CSARDLGVGGAYEQYF. CDR3 nucleotide sequence: TGCAGTGCTAGAGATCTGGGCGTGGGCGGTGCCTACGAGCAGTACTTC.

V is TRBV2 and J is TRBJ2-2; D perhaps matches TRBD1 (5 bases). CDR1 and CDR2 (germline): SNHLY, FYNNEI. The V end lost 2 bases, the J end lost 7 bases, and 11 bases lay between the germline ends. This CDR3 contains 14 residues. The CDR3 bases are TGTGCCAGCAGTGAACAGGGTTATCTCGGGGAGCTGTTTTTT. This translates into CASSEQGYLGELFF. The complete variable domain, with remaining parts taken from reference TRBV2 and TRBJ2-2, reads EPEVTQTPSHQVTQMGQEVILRCVPISNHLYFYWYRQILGQKVEFLVSFYNNEISEKSEIFDDQFSVERPDGSNFTLKIRSTKLEDSAMYFCASSEQGYLGELFFGEGSRLTVL.

The sample holds a few counts of this clonotype. This chain connects TRBV27 to TRBJ2-5, with D tentatively TRBD1 (6 bases). Trimming took 6 bases from V and 0 from J, leaving 11 bases between them. The CDR3 totals 14 residues. CDR1 is MNHEY, CDR2 SMNVEV, per germline (reference sequence). The DNA for the CDR3 is TGTGCCAGCAGGGGACACCTGTACCAAGAGACCCAGTACTTC. It codes for CASRGHLYQETQYF.

The V gene is TRBV6-5, the J gene TRBJ2-1; D is uncertain. V lost 8 bases and J lost 6, with 11 bases in between. The CDR3 sequence is 12 residues long. Germline V gene sequence: CDR1 MNHEY, CDR2 SVGAGI. CDR3 coding DNA: TGTGCCAGCCGAAGCCCCTCCAATGAGCAGTTCTTC. This codes for CASRSPSNEQFF.

In its sample, this clonotype was seen a few times. The V gene is TRBV29-1, the J gene TRBJ2-7, with D uncertain. The CDR3 contains 14 residues. The V gene's germline CDR1 is SQVTM and CDR2 ANQGSEA. V lost 1 base, J lost 2 bases, and 12 bases lay in between. The CDR3 region is CSVEGQSHPYEQYF. The CDR3 DNA reads as TGCAGCGTTGAAGGTCAGAGCCATCCCTACGAGCAGTACTTC.